The 8 T cell receptor beta chains presented below share a single source sample, sequenced in a study of breast tumors, draining lymph nodes, adjacent tissues (dated by TCRdb to 2016 to 2018). The axillary draining lymph nodes of breast cancer patients were the source of the lymph node samples. Library generation was performed with multiplex PCR. The instrument was an Illumina HiSeq 2000. In TCRdb, the public reads were trimmed at Q25 with fastp and aligned with MiXCR, with productive beta chains retained. Every distinct CDR3 protein forms one entry, paired with its most common genes and DNA. The table for this sample lists some 120,000 distinct CDR3 sequences; less than 20% of them were counted only once. About 3.5% of the sample rests with the top ten. Source material: axillary lymph node tissue. Receptors originate from a female donor with breast cancer. Some clones in this sample may be carry-over from other donors' samples.

This clonotype showed up many times. The chain recombines TRBV27 with TRBJ1-4, with D perhaps matching TRBD1 (6 bases). This CDR3 is built from 16 residues. Germline V CDR1 and CDR2: MNHEY, SMNVEV (reference sequence). Trimming removed 6 bases at V and 2 bases at J, with 16 bases between. CDR3 amino acids: CASRSGTWWTNEKLFF. DNA of the CDR3: TGTGCCAGCAGATCCGGGACATGGTGGACTAATGAAAAACTGTTTTTT.

This clonotype was recorded many times. The V gene is TRBV19, the J gene TRBJ2-1; 10 bases are a match to TRBD1. Germline trimming cut 3 bases from V and 0 bases from J; bases unmatched to any gene: 2. The CDR3 spans 16 residues. Germline V gene sequence: CDR1 LNHDA, CDR2 SQIVND (reference sequence). CDR3 loop: CASSMRTGGSYNEQFF. The CDR3 DNA is TGTGCCAGTAGTATGAGGACAGGGGGCTCCTACAATGAGCAGTTCTTC.

This clonotype was seen many times. The rearrangement links TRBV7-8 to TRBJ2-7; possible D gene TRBD2, 5 bases. CDR3 length equals 14 residues. Germline-derived CDR1 and CDR2 are SGHVS and FQNEAQ. Trimming left V 1 base short and J 7 bases short, with 14 bases between. The DNA for the CDR3 is TGTGCCAGCAGCTTAGGGACTTGGACGTGGGAGCAGTACTTC. Its translation: CASSLGTWTWEQYF.

This clonotype was found many times. The chain has TRBV12-3 or TRBV12-4 and TRBJ1-4; D possibly corresponds to TRBD1 (6 bases). V lost 1 base and J 8 bases, leaving 17 bases between the germline ends. CDR3 size: 16 residues. Here the CDR3 reads CASSLVRGRVVEKLFF. The CDR3 nucleotides are TGTGCCAGCAGTTTAGTACGGGGGCGCGTGGTAGAAAAACTGTTTTTT.

This clonotype occurred many times. This chain connects TRBV5-4 to TRBJ2-7, with 10 bases aligning to TRBD2. V was clipped by 0 bases and J by 0 bases; unmatched bases: 9. Germline CDR1 is SGHNT and CDR2 is YYREEE (reference sequence). The CDR3 totals 18 residues. This CDR3 reads CASSLGGWTSGSSYEQYF. As DNA, the CDR3 is TGTGCCAGCAGCTTGGGGGGCTGGACTAGCGGAAGCTCCTACGAGCAGTACTTC.

This clonotype has only a few counts. The chain uses TRBV28 and TRBJ2-2, with TRBD2 matching 12 bases. The CDR3 has 17 amino acids. Germline V lookup: CDR1 MDHEN, CDR2 SYDVKM. V dropped 1 base and J dropped 7; count of bases not matched to a gene: 7. The chain's CDR3 is CASSLSLAGGHDGELFF. The CDR3 DNA is TGTGCCAGCAGTTTATCCCTAGCGGGGGGGCATGACGGGGAGCTGTTTTTT.

This clonotype occurred many times. The chain joins TRBV7-3 to TRBJ1-5; D is unresolved. Germline CDR1 is SGHTA and CDR2 is FQGTGA. CDR3 length: 14 residues. The V gene lost 2 bases and the J gene lost 7 bases, with 12 bases spanning the gap. The CDR3 bases are TGTGCCAGCAGCTTATTGGTGAAGCAACAGCCCCAGCATTTT. The encoded protein is CASSLLVKQQPQHF.

This clonotype was counted many times. The chain is built from TRBV5-5 and TRBJ2-5, with no clear D. The CDR3 loop spans 14 amino acids. Germline CDR1 is SGHKS and CDR2 is YYEKEE (reference sequence). V was shortened by 5 bases and J by 3 bases, with 14 bases between the two germline ends. The CDR3 nucleotides are TGTGCCAGCAGTCTTGGAGACTCTGAAGAGACCCAGTACTTC. Its translation: CASSLGDSEETQYF.